This TCR beta chain stems from a study of shared clonotypes between healthy human individuals. Study as a whole: For every donor, three CD4 naive, three CD4 memory, two CD8 naive and one CD8 memory plates were used.

Notes on this clone: What it recognizes is unknown.

Whole-study results and caveats: Only a few donors were included, so the genetic and exposure-history diversity represented was limited. Donor clonotype sharing was expected to depend on sequencing depth.

The CDR3 is made up of 16 amino acids. Germline assignment: CDR1 SGHDT and CDR2 YYEEEE. Trimming took 2 bases from V and 0 from J; bases not matched to a gene: 8. Measured with immunoSEQ multiplex PCR; TCRdb has only the in-frame clones, and not every one. The repertoire consists of over a million clones, with roughly 96% occurring once and the leading ten covering approximately 1.1%. The V and J genes are TRBV5-6 and TRBJ2-7; 7 nucleotides align to TRBD2. Sequencing used naive CD4+ T cells sorted from blood. Subset: CD45RA+ positively selected. This receptor was taken from a man aged 30 to 45 in good health. This CDR3 reads CASSFSGRGTSYEQYF. CDR3 nucleotide sequence: TGTGCCAGCAGCTTTTCGGGGAGGGGAACCTCCTACGAGCAGTACTTC.